Listed below are T cell receptor beta chains from one sample, sequenced in a study of blood T cell repertoires in COVID-19. Sequenced by immunoSEQ multiplex PCR; TCRdb stores in-frame clones only, minus some. Among 60,000 to 80,000 clones, 88% were seen once, and the ten largest hold approximately 6.8%. The sequenced sample consisted of peripheral blood. These receptors all stem from a woman in her 70s with acute or convalescent COVID-19. CDR3s include the opening cysteine and the closing phenylalanine or tryptophan. Fields, in order: D gene, J gene, clone size, V gene, CDR3 protein, CDR3 DNA. A D gene is named only where the DNA matches it firmly. The listing skips clone size in some rows; elsewhere it reads once, few, many or a size class.

d_gene: TRBD2; j_gene: TRBJ2-7; abundance: NA; v_gene: TRBV3-1/TRBV3-2; CDR3aa: CASSPLGGSLQYF; CDR3nt: TGTGCCAGCAGCCCCCTTGGCGGGAGCCTCCAATACTTC
d_gene: NA; j_gene: TRBJ1-2; abundance: NA; v_gene: TRBV30; CDR3aa: CAWSVIFGSGYTF; CDR3nt: TGTGCCTGGAGCGTGATCTTCGGTTCTGGCTACACCTTC
d_gene: TRBD1; j_gene: TRBJ2-5; abundance: NA; v_gene: TRBV11-1; CDR3aa: CASSLAGTGQETQYF; CDR3nt: TGTGCCAGCAGCTTAGCAGGGACAGGGCAAGAGACCCAGTACTTC
d_gene: NA; j_gene: TRBJ1-2; abundance: NA; v_gene: TRBV2; CDR3aa: CASRYGTLDYYGYTF; CDR3nt: TGTGCCAGCAGGTACGGTACCCTCGACTACTATGGCTACACCTTC
d_gene: TRBD1; j_gene: TRBJ1-5; abundance: NA; v_gene: TRBV9; CDR3aa: CASSATGTENQPQHF; CDR3nt: TGTGCCAGCAGCGCGACCGGGACAGAGAATCAGCCCCAGCATTTT
d_gene: NA; j_gene: TRBJ1-1; abundance: NA; v_gene: TRBV28; CDR3aa: CASSQTMNTEAFF; CDR3nt: TGTGCCAGCAGCCAGACAATGAACACTGAAGCTTTCTTT
d_gene: TRBD1; j_gene: TRBJ2-2; abundance: NA; v_gene: TRBV4-2; CDR3aa: CASSQRAGGITGELFF; CDR3nt: TGTGCCAGCAGCCAACGAGCAGGGGGTATAACCGGGGAGCTGTTTTTT
d_gene: NA; j_gene: TRBJ2-1; abundance: once; v_gene: TRBV4-2; CDR3aa: CASSQTLGGAYYNEQFF; CDR3nt: TGTGCCAGCAGCCAAACCCTAGGGGGAGCTTACTACAATGAGCAGTTCTTC
d_gene: TRBD1; j_gene: TRBJ2-1; abundance: NA; v_gene: TRBV30; CDR3aa: CAWSDGTGYNEQFF; CDR3nt: TGTGCCTGGAGTGATGGGACAGGGTACAATGAGCAGTTCTTC
d_gene: TRBD1; j_gene: TRBJ2-2; abundance: NA; v_gene: TRBV24-1; CDR3aa: CASRTGGSGELFF; CDR3nt: TGTGCCAGCAGGACAGGGGGCTCCGGGGAGCTGTTTTTT
d_gene: NA; j_gene: TRBJ1-1; abundance: NA; v_gene: TRBV29-1; CDR3aa: CSVEGSPTRAFF; CDR3nt: TGCAGCGTTGAAGGGTCCCCCACTCGGGCTTTCTTT
d_gene: TRBD1; j_gene: TRBJ1-2; abundance: once; v_gene: TRBV30; CDR3aa: CAWRGQAPGGYTF; CDR3nt: TGTGCCTGGAGGGGACAGGCTCCGGGCGGCTACACCTTC
d_gene: TRBD2; j_gene: TRBJ2-3; abundance: NA; v_gene: TRBV5-1; CDR3aa: CASSVMGLTTDTQYF; CDR3nt: TGCGCCAGCAGTGTAATGGGACTAACCACAGATACGCAGTATTTT
d_gene: NA; j_gene: TRBJ1-1; abundance: NA; v_gene: TRBV6-1; CDR3aa: CASSDGRNTEAFF; CDR3nt: TGTGCCAGCAGTGATGGCCGGAACACTGAAGCTTTCTTT
d_gene: TRBD1; j_gene: TRBJ1-2; abundance: NA; v_gene: TRBV3-1/TRBV3-2; CDR3aa: CASSQVQGADGYTF; CDR3nt: TGTGCCAGCAGCCAGGTACAGGGGGCCGATGGCTACACCTTC
d_gene: TRBD1; j_gene: TRBJ1-2; abundance: NA; v_gene: TRBV6-6; CDR3aa: CASREGQGAARYGYTF; CDR3nt: TGTGCCAGCAGGGAGGGTCAGGGGGCGGCCCGTTATGGCTACACCTTC
d_gene: TRBD2; j_gene: TRBJ2-2; abundance: few; v_gene: TRBV19; CDR3aa: CASCRLAGKVGTGELFF; CDR3nt: TGTGCCAGTTGCAGGCTAGCGGGGAAGGTCGGCACCGGGGAGCTGTTTTTT
d_gene: TRBD1; j_gene: TRBJ2-7; abundance: NA; v_gene: TRBV28; CDR3aa: CASSFPGTGVSEQYF; CDR3nt: TGTGCCAGCAGTTTTCCCGGGACAGGGGTGAGCGAGCAGTACTTC
d_gene: TRBD1; j_gene: TRBJ2-7; abundance: NA; v_gene: TRBV5-1; CDR3aa: CASSYGQGDTYEQYF; CDR3nt: TGCGCCAGCAGCTACGGACAGGGGGACACCTACGAGCAGTACTTC
d_gene: NA; j_gene: TRBJ1-1; abundance: NA; v_gene: TRBV7-2; CDR3aa: CASSLEYGRTEAFF; CDR3nt: TGTGCCAGCAGCTTAGAGTACGGGAGGACTGAAGCTTTCTTT
d_gene: NA; j_gene: TRBJ1-2; abundance: NA; v_gene: TRBV6-2/TRBV6-3; CDR3aa: CASSPDGRRGGYTF; CDR3nt: TGTGCCAGCAGCCCGGACGGAAGGAGGGGTGGCTACACCTTC
d_gene: TRBD2; j_gene: TRBJ2-5; abundance: NA; v_gene: TRBV28; CDR3aa: CASSSRGRRETQYF; CDR3nt: TGTGCCAGCAGTTCTCGCGGGAGGAGGGAGACCCAGTACTTC
d_gene: TRBD2; j_gene: TRBJ2-2; abundance: NA; v_gene: TRBV7-2; CDR3aa: CASTSFHGRGEERFF; CDR3nt: TGTGCCAGCACCTCCTTCCACGGGAGGGGAGAGGAGAGGTTTTTT
d_gene: NA; j_gene: TRBJ2-2; abundance: NA; v_gene: TRBV30; CDR3aa: CAWSIGSYTGELFF; CDR3nt: TGTGCCTGGAGTATCGGGAGTTACACCGGGGAGCTGTTTTTT
d_gene: TRBD1; j_gene: TRBJ1-1; abundance: few; v_gene: TRBV18; CDR3aa: CASSPIIGQDAAEAFF; CDR3nt: TGTGCCAGCTCACCAATTATAGGACAGGACGCAGCTGAAGCTTTCTTT
d_gene: NA; j_gene: TRBJ1-6; abundance: NA; v_gene: TRBV6-5; CDR3aa: CASSPRDIINSPLHF; CDR3nt: TGTGCCAGCAGTCCCCGGGACATAATTAATTCACCCCTCCACTTT
d_gene: TRBD1; j_gene: TRBJ1-2; abundance: NA; v_gene: TRBV5-6; CDR3aa: CASSLVARGTNYGYTF; CDR3nt: TGTGCCAGCAGCTTGGTAGCCAGGGGGACTAACTATGGCTACACCTTC
d_gene: NA; j_gene: TRBJ2-2; abundance: NA; v_gene: TRBV15; CDR3aa: CATSRDEAGTGELFF; CDR3nt: TGTGCCACCAGCAGAGATGAGGCCGGGACCGGGGAGCTGTTTTTT
d_gene: TRBD2; j_gene: TRBJ2-7; abundance: NA; v_gene: TRBV7-2; CDR3aa: CASSFSGRGPYEQYF; CDR3nt: TGTGCCAGCAGCTTTAGCGGGAGGGGACCCTACGAGCAGTACTTC
d_gene: TRBD1; j_gene: TRBJ2-3; abundance: NA; v_gene: TRBV7-9; CDR3aa: CASSSWSGTGKTDTQYF; CDR3nt: TGTGCCAGCAGCTCATGGTCGGGGACAGGGAAGACAGATACGCAGTATTTT